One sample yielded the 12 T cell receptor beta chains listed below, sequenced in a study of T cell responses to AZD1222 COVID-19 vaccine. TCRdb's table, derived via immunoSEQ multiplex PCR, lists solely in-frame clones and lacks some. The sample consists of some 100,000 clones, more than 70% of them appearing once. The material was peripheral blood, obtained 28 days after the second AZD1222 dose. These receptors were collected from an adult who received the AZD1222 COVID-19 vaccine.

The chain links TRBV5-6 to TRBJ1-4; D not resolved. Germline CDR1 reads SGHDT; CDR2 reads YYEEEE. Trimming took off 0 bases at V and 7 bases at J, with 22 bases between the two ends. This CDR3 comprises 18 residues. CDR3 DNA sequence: TGTGCCAGCAGCTTGGAAGGCGACAATTCGTTTTACGGTGAAAAACTGTTTTTT. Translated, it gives CASSLEGDNSFYGEKLFF. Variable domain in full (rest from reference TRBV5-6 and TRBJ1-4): DAGVTQSPTHLIKTRGQQVTLRCSPKSGHDTVSWYQQALGQGPQFIFQYYEEEERQRGNFPDRFSGHQFPNYSSELNVNALLLGDSALYLCASSLEGDNSFYGEKLFFGSGTQLSVL.

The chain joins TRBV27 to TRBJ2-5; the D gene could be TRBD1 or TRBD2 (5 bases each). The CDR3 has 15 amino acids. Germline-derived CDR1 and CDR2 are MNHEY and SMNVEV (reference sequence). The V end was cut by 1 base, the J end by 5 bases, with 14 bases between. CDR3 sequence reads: CASSLLGLAGETQYF. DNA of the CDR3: TGTGCCAGCAGTTTATTGGGGCTAGCCGGGGAGACCCAGTACTTC.

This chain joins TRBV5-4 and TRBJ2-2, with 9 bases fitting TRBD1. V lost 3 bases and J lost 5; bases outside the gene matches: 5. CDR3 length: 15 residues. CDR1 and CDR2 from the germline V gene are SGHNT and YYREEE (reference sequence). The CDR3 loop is CASSSRDRVTGELFF. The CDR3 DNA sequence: TGTGCCAGCAGCTCCCGGGACAGGGTTACCGGGGAGCTGTTTTTT.

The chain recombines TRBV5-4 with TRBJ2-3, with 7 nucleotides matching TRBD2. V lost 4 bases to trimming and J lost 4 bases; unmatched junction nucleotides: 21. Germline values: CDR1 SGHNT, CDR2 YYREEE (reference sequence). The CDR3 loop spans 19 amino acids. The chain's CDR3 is CASSLAAGVSVGKADTQYF. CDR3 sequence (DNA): TGTGCCAGCAGCCTGGCGGCGGGAGTGAGCGTGGGTAAGGCAGATACGCAGTATTTT.

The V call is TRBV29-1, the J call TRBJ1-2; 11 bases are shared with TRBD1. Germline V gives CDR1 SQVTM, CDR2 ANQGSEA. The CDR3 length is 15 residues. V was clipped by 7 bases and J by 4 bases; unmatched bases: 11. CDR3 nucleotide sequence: TGCAGCGCAAGAATCGGGACAGGGGGTATCTATGGCTACACCTTC. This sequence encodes CSARIGTGGIYGYTF.

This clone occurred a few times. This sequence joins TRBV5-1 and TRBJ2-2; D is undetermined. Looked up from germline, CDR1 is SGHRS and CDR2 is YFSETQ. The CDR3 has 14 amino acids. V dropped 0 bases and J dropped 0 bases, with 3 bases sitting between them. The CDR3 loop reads CASSLAPNTGELFF. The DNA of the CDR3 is TGCGCCAGCAGCTTGGCACCGAACACCGGGGAGCTGTTTTTT. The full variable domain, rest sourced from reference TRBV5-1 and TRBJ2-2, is KAGVTQTPRYLIKTRGQQVTLSCSPISGHRSVSWYQQTPGQGLQFLFEYFSETQRNKGNFPGRFSGRQFSNSRSEMNVSTLELGDSALYLCASSLAPNTGELFFGEGSRLTVL.

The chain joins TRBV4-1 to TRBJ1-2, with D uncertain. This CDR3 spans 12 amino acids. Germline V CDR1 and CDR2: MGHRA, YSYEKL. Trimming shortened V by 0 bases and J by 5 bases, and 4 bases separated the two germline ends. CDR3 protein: CASSQEAYGYTF. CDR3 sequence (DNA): TGCGCCAGCAGCCAAGAAGCATATGGCTACACCTTC.

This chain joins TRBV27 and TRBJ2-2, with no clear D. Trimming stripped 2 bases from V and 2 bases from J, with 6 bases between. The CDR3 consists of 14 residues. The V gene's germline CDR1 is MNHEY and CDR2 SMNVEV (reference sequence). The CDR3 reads CASSLEFNTGELFF. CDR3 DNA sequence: TGTGCCAGCAGTTTAGAATTTAACACCGGGGAGCTGTTTTTT.

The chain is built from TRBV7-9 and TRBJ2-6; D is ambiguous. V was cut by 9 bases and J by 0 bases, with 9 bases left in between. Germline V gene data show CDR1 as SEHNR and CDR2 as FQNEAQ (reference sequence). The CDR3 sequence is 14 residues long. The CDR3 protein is CARTVLSGANVLTF. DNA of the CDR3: TGTGCCAGGACGGTCCTCTCTGGGGCCAACGTCCTGACTTTC.

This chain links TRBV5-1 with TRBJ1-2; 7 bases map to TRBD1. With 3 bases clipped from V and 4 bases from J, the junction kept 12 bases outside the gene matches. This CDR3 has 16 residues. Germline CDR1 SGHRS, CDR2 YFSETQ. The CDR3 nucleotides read TGCGCCAGCAGCTGGACGACAGGGACCACGCGCTATGGCTACACCTTC. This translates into CASSWTTGTTRYGYTF.

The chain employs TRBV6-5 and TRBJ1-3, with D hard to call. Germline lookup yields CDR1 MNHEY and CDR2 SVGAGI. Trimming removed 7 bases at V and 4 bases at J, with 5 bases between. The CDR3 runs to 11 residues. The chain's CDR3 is CASIGGNTIYF. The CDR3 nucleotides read TGTGCCAGCATCGGGGGAAACACCATATATTTT.

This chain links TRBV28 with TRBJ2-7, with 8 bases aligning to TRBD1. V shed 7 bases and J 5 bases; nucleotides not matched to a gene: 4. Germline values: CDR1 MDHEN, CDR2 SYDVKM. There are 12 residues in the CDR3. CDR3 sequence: CASTGQGHEQYF. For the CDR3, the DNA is TGTGCCAGCACTGGACAGGGCCACGAGCAGTACTTC.